This TCR beta chain was sequenced in a study of technical replicates of blood from a few donors. The V and J ends lost 5 bases and 1 base, in that order; junction bases with no gene match: 2. CDR1 is MNHEY and CDR2 is SVGAGI in the germline V gene. The CDR3 extends over 15 amino acids. Only in-frame clones appear in the TCRdb table, and some are missing; sequencing was by immunoSEQ multiplex PCR. The sample has tens of thousands of clones; 85% to 95% are singletons. The chain links TRBV6-5 to TRBJ2-3; 11 bases line up with TRBD1. The source material was T cells isolated from PBMCs. The TCR was taken from a human donor in good health. The CDR3 DNA sequence: TGTGCCAGCAGTATGGGACAGGGGGGCACAGATACGCAGTATTTT. Translation: CASSMGQGGTDTQYF.